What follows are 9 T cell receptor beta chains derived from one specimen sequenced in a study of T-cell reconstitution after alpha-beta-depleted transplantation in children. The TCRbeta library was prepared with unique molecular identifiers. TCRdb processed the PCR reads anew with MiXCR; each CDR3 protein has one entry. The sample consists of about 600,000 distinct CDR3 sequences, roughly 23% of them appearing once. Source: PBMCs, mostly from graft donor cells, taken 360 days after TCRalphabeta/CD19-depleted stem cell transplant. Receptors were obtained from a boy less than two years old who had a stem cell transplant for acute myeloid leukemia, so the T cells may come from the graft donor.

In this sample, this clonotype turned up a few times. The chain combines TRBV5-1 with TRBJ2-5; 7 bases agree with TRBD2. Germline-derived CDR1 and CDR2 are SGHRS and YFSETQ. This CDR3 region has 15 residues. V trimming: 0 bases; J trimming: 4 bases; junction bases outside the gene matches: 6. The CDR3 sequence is CASSLAQGRGETQYF. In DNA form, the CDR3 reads TGCGCCAGCAGCTTGGCCCAAGGGAGGGGAGAGACCCAGTACTTC.

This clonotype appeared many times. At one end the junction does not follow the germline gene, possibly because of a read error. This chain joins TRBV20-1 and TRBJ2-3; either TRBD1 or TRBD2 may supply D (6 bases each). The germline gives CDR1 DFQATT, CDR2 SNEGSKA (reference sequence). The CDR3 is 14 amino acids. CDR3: CSVNGGLLTNTQYF. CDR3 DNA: TGCAGTGTTAACGGGGGCCTCCTCACAAATACGCAGTATTTT.

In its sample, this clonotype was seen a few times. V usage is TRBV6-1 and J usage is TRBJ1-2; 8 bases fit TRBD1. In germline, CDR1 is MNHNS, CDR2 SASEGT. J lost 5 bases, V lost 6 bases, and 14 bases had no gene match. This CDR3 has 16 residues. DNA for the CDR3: TGTGCCAGCAGCCCCTTCGGGACAGGTATTCGGTATGGCTACACCTTC. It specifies CASSPFGTGIRYGYTF.

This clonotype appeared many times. CDR3 bases: TGCAGTGCCGGGGGGCCTCCTGATACGCAGTATTTT. Amino acids: CSAGGPPDTQYF. The chain carries TRBV20-1 and TRBJ2-3; D is perhaps TRBD2 (7 bases). This CDR3 is built from 12 residues. CDR1 and CDR2 (germline): DFQATT, SNEGSKA (reference sequence). The V end was cut by 6 bases, the J end by 6 bases, with 13 bases between.

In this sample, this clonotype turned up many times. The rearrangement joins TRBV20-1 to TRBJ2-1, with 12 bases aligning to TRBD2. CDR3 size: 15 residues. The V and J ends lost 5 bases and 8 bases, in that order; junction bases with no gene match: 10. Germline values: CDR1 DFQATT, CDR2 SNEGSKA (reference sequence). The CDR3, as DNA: TGCAGTGCTTCCCCTAGCGGGGGGGCGAGGGATGAGCAGTTCTTC. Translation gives CSASPSGGARDEQFF.

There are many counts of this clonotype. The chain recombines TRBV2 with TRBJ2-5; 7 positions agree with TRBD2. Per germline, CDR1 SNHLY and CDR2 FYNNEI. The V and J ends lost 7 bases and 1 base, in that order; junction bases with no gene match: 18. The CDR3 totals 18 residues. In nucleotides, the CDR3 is TGTGCCAGCACCAGAAGCCCGCCGGGGGGAACCTTCCAAGAGACCCAGTACTTC. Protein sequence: CASTRSPPGGTFQETQYF.

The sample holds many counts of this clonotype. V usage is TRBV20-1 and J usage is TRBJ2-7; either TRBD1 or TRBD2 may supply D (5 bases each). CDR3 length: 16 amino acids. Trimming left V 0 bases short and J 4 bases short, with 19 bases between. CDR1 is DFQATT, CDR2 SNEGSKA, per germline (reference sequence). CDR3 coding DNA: TGCAGTGCTAGAGACTTTAACCCAGGGACGGGTTACGAGCAGTACTTC. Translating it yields CSARDFNPGTGYEQYF.

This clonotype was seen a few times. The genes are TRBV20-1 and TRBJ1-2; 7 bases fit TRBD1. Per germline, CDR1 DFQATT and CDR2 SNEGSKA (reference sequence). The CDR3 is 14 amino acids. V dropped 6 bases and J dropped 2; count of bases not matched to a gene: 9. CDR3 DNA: TGCAGTGCACGTCTCAGGGGGGAGAACTATGGCTACACCTTC. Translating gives CSARLRGENYGYTF.

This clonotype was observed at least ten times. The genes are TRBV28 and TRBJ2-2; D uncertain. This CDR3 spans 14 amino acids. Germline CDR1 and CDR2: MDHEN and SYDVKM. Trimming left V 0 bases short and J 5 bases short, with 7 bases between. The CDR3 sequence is CASSLWDGTGELFF. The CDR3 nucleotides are TGTGCCAGCAGTTTATGGGACGGAACCGGGGAGCTGTTTTTT.